The source of this T cell receptor (beta chain) is a study of early T cells in non-severe SARS-CoV-2 infection. The wider study: From unsorted whole blood, bulk RNA was sequenced, and the chains remained unpaired.

Attached unique molecular identifiers marked individual cDNA molecules. TCRdb independently ran MiXCR on the 5' RACE reads; one entry per CDR3 protein. The table lists more than 65,000 distinct CDR3 sequences, 12% of them singletons. This clonotype has at least ten counts. Antigen specificity is unknown. Study-wide results and limits: CD4 and private specificities were missed by VDJdb matching, which favored anti-spike CD8 responses.

This CDR3 comprises 14 residues. Trimming took off 1 base at V and 0 bases at J, with 10 bases between the two ends. CDR1 is DFQATT and CDR2 is SNEGSKA in the germline V gene (reference sequence). This TCR derives from an adult who was a healthcare worker with PCR-confirmed SARS-CoV-2 infection or an uninfected control (not recorded which). The chain combines TRBV20-1 with TRBJ2-7; D gene unclear. Sequenced sample: whole blood. CDR3 sequence (DNA): TGCAGTGCTAGAGGGGTCTCAAGCTCCTACGAGCAGTACTTC. Its translation: CSARGVSSSYEQYF.